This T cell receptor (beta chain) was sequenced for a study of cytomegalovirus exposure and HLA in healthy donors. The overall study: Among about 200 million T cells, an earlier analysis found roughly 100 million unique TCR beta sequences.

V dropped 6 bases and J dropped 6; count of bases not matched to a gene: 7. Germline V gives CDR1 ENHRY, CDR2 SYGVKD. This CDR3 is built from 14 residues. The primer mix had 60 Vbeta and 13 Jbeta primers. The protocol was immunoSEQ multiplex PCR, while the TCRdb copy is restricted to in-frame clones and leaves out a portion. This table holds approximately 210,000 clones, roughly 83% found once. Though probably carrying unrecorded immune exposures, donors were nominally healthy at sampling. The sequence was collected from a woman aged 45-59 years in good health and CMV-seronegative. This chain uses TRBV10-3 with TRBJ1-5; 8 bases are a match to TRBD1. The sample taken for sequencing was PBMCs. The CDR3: CAISLGQGGQPQHF. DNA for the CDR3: TGTGCCATCAGCTTAGGACAGGGAGGTCAGCCCCAGCATTTT.